These 21 T cell receptor beta chains were sequenced from one sample in a study of T-cell reconstitution after alpha-beta-depleted transplantation in children. Unique molecular identifiers were used in preparing the TCRbeta library. TCRdb reprocessed the PCR reads with MiXCR, giving one entry per CDR3 protein. Among roughly 28,000 distinct CDR3 sequences, around 17% were seen once, and the ten largest hold over 30%. Specimen: PBMCs, mostly from graft donor cells, collected 60 days after TCRalphabeta/CD19-depleted stem cell transplant. Source of these receptors: a male patient aged 2 to 10 who had a stem cell transplant for acute lymphoblastic leukemia, so the T cells may come from the graft donor.

The V and J genes are TRBV5-1 and TRBJ1-1; 7 nucleotides match TRBD1. Looked up from germline, CDR1 is SGHRS and CDR2 is YFSETQ. The V gene end was trimmed by 1 base and the J gene end by 4 bases; junction bases not matched to a gene: 4. This CDR3 spans 14 amino acids. CDR3 residues: CASSLSQGSTEAFF. The CDR3 region has the DNA TGCGCCAGCAGCTTGTCACAGGGGAGCACTGAAGCTTTCTTT.

The chain employs TRBV11-3 and TRBJ2-2; D is uncertain. The CDR3 length is 13 residues. V lost 6 bases and J 6 bases, leaving 11 bases between the germline ends. CDR1 SGHNT and CDR2 YENEEA come from the germline V gene. CDR3 in amino acids: CASRQNEPGELFF. DNA for the CDR3: TGTGCCAGCAGACAAAACGAACCCGGGGAGCTGTTTTTT.

The chain couples TRBV20-1 to TRBJ2-5, with TRBD2 as a possible D gene (6 bases). Germline CDR1 reads DFQATT; CDR2 reads SNEGSKA (reference sequence). The CDR3 is 14 residues long. V was clipped by 4 bases and J by 2 bases, with 14 bases between them. This CDR3 is CSATRDSRQETQYF. DNA of the CDR3: TGCAGTGCTACCCGGGACTCCAGACAAGAGACCCAGTACTTC.

V and J are TRBV20-1 and TRBJ2-2, with a tentative D call TRBD1 (7 bases). Germline V gene sequence: CDR1 DFQATT, CDR2 SNEGSKA (reference sequence). The V end lost 8 bases, the J end lost 6 bases, and 13 bases lay between the germline ends. This CDR3 spans 12 amino acids. CDR3 bases: TGCAGTTCCACCAGGGGGGCCGGGGAGCTGTTTTTT. This codes for CSSTRGAGELFF.

This clonotype was observed a handful of times. The gene calls are TRBV28 and TRBJ1-2; no clear D. The CDR3 spans 12 residues. Germline-derived CDR1 and CDR2 are MDHEN and SYDVKM. The germline V and J ends were trimmed by 7 bases and 5 bases, with 11 bases remaining between them. CDR3 sequence: CASITPLYGYTF. The DNA of the CDR3 is TGTGCCAGCATAACTCCGTTGTATGGCTACACCTTC.

Written as DNA, the CDR3 is TGTGCCAGCAGCCAAGGGTTTGGGGGCTCGAATCAGCCCCAGCATTTT. This translates into CASSQGFGGSNQPQHF. The V gene is TRBV7-9, the J gene TRBJ1-5; D is possibly TRBD1 (6 bases). The germline V and J ends were trimmed by 5 bases and 4 bases, with 18 bases remaining between them. The CDR3 contains 16 residues. Germline values: CDR1 SEHNR, CDR2 FQNEAQ (reference sequence).

The count of this clonotype is one. V and J are TRBV18 and TRBJ2-6; D gene uncertain. The CDR3 is 14 amino acids. Germline-derived CDR1 and CDR2 are KGHSH and LQKENI. V gave up 1 base and J gave up 1 base, with 2 bases separating them. CDR3 protein: CASSPRSGANVLTF. The CDR3 DNA sequence: TGTGCCAGCTCACCACGGTCTGGGGCCAACGTCCTGACTTTC.

V and J are TRBV5-1 and TRBJ2-2, with 8 bases identical to TRBD2. The CDR3 extends over 17 amino acids. Germline values: CDR1 SGHRS, CDR2 YFSETQ. After removal of 1 base from V and 5 bases from J, the junction contained 10 bases not matched to a gene. Here the CDR3 DNA reads TGCGCCAGCAGCTTGTTATCAGCGGGAGTTGGAACCGGGGAGCTGTTTTTT. Encoded protein: CASSLLSAGVGTGELFF.

The chain links TRBV4-3 to TRBJ1-4; 7 bases match TRBD1. The CDR3 is 18 residues long. Trimming removed 4 bases from V and 6 bases from J; junction bases left unmatched: 17. Germline V gene data show CDR1 as LGHNA and CDR2 as YSLEER. CDR3 loop: CASSLLRDRVGFDEKLFF. The CDR3 DNA sequence: TGCGCCAGCAGCCTTTTGAGAGACAGGGTGGGATTCGATGAAAAACTGTTTTTT.

The rearrangement joins TRBV2 to TRBJ2-5, with D possibly being TRBD2 (6 bases). V was clipped by 5 bases and J by 5 bases, with 15 bases between them. CDR3 length: 14 residues. The germline V gene encodes CDR1 SNHLY and CDR2 FYNNEI. This CDR3 reads CASSRGSAGETQYF. The CDR3 nucleotides read TGTGCCAGCAGTCGGGGCTCCGCGGGGGAGACCCAGTACTTC.

This clonotype was observed at least ten times. The CDR3 is CASSQGTMTRDEQFF. The CDR3, as DNA: TGCGCCAGCAGCCAAGGGACTATGACCCGCGATGAGCAGTTCTTC. The J gene is TRBJ2-1, the V gene TRBV4-3; D is perhaps TRBD2 (6 bases). The CDR3 covers 15 residues. Germline V gene lookup returns CDR1 LGHNA and CDR2 YSLEER. Between the trimmed V and J ends, which lost 1 base and 8 bases, there was a span of 15 bases.

There are a few counts of this clonotype. V is TRBV5-5 and J is TRBJ2-2; no reliable D call. The CDR3 length is 13 residues. The germline V and J ends were trimmed by 5 bases and 7 bases, with 12 bases remaining between them. The V gene's germline CDR1 is SGHKS and CDR2 YYEKEE (reference sequence). CDR3 sequence (DNA): TGTGCCAGCAGTTTCATCATGGACGGGGAGCTGTTTTTT. Its translation: CASSFIMDGELFF. Complete variable domain (other parts from reference TRBV5-5 and TRBJ2-2): DAGVTQSPTHLIKTRGQQVTLRCSPISGHKSVSWYQQVLGQGPQFIFQYYEKEERGRGNFPDRFSARQFPNYSSELNVNALLLGDSALYLCASSFIMDGELFFGEGSRLTVL.

Ten or more counts support this clonotype. This chain links TRBV4-1 with TRBJ2-3; 8 bases align to TRBD2. The germline V gene encodes CDR1 MGHRA and CDR2 YSYEKL. V lost 3 bases and J lost 3; bases outside the gene matches: 5. This CDR3 has 15 residues. Written as DNA, the CDR3 is TGCGCCAGCAGCCATGGGAGCGGGAGAACAGATACGCAGTATTTT. This codes for CASSHGSGRTDTQYF.

The chain has TRBV12-3 or TRBV12-4 and TRBJ2-3, with unresolved D. The CDR3 length is 12 residues. Trimming shortened V by 6 bases and J by 2 bases, and 6 bases separated the two germline ends. CDR3 loop: CASSPTTDTQYF. The CDR3 region has the DNA TGTGCCAGCAGCCCGACCACAGATACGCAGTATTTT.

This clonotype turned up a few times. V is TRBV5-1 and J is TRBJ2-5; D is ambiguous. The CDR3 length is 14 residues. Germline CDR1 is SGHRS and CDR2 is YFSETQ. V shed 1 base and J shed 5 bases, with 12 bases lying between them. CDR3 in DNA: TGCGCCAGCAGCTTGCGATTAGGCCAGGAGACCCAGTACTTC. Protein: CASSLRLGQETQYF.

J is TRBJ1-4 and V is TRBV28; D might be TRBD1 (5 bases). Germline CDR1 is MDHEN and CDR2 is SYDVKM. V was pared by 3 bases and J by 8 bases, with 16 bases between. The CDR3 is 15 residues long. CDR3 region: CASSFRFPGVEKLFF. DNA of the CDR3: TGTGCCAGCAGTTTTAGGTTTCCGGGGGTGGAAAAACTGTTTTTT.

The V call is TRBV12-3 or TRBV12-4, the J call TRBJ2-3, with D possibly matching TRBD1 (6 bases). The germline V and J ends were trimmed by 6 bases and 3 bases, with 19 bases remaining between them. The CDR3 has 16 amino acids. The CDR3 spells CASSPGVRWWTDTQYF. The CDR3 DNA sequence: TGTGCCAGCAGCCCAGGGGTAAGGTGGTGGACAGATACGCAGTATTTT.

The V call is TRBV5-6, the J call TRBJ2-7; D may be TRBD2 (5 bases). Deletions cut 5 bases from V and 4 bases from J, with 19 bases between. The germline V gene encodes CDR1 SGHDT and CDR2 YYEEEE. This CDR3 is 15 amino acids long. The CDR3 DNA reads TGTGCCAGCAGACCAGTCGGCGACCCGGGATACGAGCAGTACTTC. Its translation: CASRPVGDPGYEQYF. The variable domain in full, with the rest retrieved from reference TRBV5-6 and TRBJ2-7, is DAGVTQSPTHLIKTRGQQVTLRCSPKSGHDTVSWYQQALGQGPQFIFQYYEEEERQRGNFPDRFSGHQFPNYSSELNVNALLLGDSALYLCASRPVGDPGYEQYFGPGTRLTVT.

The rearrangement links TRBV6-2 or TRBV6-3 to TRBJ2-3; D is unclear. The CDR3 length is 14 residues. Germline-derived CDR1 and CDR2 are MNHEY and SVGEGT. Between the trimmed V and J ends, which lost 2 bases and 5 bases, there was a span of 11 bases. For the CDR3, the DNA is TGTGCCAGCAGTTACGCGGCTAGGAGAGATACGCAGTATTTT. Its translation: CASSYAARRDTQYF.

As for this clonotype: Compared with germline, one end of the junction differs, possibly owing to a read error. This chain links TRBV24-1 with TRBJ2-5; TRBD1 or TRBD2 may be the D gene (5 bases each). Germline lookup yields CDR1 KGHDR and CDR2 SFDVKD. This CDR3 is built from 17 residues. The CDR3: CAASYLPDTGGEETQYF. The CDR3 DNA reads as TGTGCCGCCAGTTATCTCCCGGATACTGGGGGAGAGGAGACCCAGTACTTC.

This sequence joins TRBV12-3 or TRBV12-4 and TRBJ2-1; no definite D call. CDR3 size: 12 residues. V was clipped by 5 bases and J by 7 bases, with 9 bases between them. The CDR3 DNA is TGTGCCAGCAGTGTTATCGGGAATGAGCAGTTCTTC. Its protein is CASSVIGNEQFF.